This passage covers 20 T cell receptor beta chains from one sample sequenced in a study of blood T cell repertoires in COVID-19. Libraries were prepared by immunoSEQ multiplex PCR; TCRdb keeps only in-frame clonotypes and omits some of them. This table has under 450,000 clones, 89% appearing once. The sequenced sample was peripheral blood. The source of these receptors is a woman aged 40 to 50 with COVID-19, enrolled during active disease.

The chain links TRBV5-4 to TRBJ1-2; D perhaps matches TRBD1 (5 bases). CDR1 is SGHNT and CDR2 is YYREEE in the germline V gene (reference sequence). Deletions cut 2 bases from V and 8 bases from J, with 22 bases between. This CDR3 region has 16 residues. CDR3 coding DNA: TGTGCCAGCAGCTTACTCCTGGGGGGGGTTGGGAGCGGCTACACCTTC. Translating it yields CASSLLLGGVGSGYTF.

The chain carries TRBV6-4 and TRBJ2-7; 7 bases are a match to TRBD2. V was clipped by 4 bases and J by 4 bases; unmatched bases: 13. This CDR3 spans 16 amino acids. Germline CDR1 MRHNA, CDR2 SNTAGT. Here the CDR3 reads CASSGMCVGGKYEQYF. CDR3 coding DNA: TGTGCCAGCAGTGGAATGTGTGTCGGGGGGAAATACGAGCAGTACTTC.

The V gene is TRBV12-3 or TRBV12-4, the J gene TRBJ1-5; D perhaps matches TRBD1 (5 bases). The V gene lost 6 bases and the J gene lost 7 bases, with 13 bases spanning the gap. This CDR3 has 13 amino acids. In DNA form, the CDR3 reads TGTGCCAGCAGCTCGGGGGTCCAGCAGCCCCAGCATTTT. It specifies CASSSGVQQPQHF.

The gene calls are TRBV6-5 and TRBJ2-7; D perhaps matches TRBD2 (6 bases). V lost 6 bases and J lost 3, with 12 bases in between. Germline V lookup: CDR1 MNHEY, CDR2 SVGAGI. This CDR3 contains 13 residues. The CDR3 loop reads CASRPAGLYEQYF. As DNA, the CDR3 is TGTGCCAGCAGACCCGCGGGGCTCTACGAGCAGTACTTC.

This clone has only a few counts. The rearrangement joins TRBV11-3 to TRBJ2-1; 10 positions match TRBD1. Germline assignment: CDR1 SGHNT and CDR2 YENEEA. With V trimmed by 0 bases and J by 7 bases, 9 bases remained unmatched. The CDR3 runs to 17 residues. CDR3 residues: CASSLDLTGGQSNEQFF. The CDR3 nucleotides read TGTGCCAGCAGCTTAGATTTGACAGGGGGCCAGTCTAATGAGCAGTTCTTC.

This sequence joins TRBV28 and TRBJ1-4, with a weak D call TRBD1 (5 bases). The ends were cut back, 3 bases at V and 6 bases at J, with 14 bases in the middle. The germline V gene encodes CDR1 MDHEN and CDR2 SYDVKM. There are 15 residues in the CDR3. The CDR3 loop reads CASSFPGGMDEKLFF. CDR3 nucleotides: TGTGCCAGCAGTTTCCCGGGGGGTATGGATGAAAAACTGTTTTTT.

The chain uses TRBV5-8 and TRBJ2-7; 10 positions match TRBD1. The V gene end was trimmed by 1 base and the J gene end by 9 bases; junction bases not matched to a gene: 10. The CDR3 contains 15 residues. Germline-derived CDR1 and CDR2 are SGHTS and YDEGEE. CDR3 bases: TGTGCCAGCAGCTTGAAAGCGACAGGGGGCTATCGGCAGTACTTC. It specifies CASSLKATGGYRQYF.

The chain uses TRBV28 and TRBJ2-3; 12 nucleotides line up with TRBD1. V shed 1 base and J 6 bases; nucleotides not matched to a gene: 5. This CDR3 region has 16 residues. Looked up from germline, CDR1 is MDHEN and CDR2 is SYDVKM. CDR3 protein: CASSLSGTGGFDTQYF. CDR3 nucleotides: TGTGCCAGCAGTTTATCCGGGACAGGGGGCTTTGATACGCAGTATTTT.

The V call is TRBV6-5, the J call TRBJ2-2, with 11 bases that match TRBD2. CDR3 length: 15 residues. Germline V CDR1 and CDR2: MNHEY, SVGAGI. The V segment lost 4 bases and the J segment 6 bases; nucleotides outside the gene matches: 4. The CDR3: CASSSSGRSAGELFF. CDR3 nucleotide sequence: TGTGCCAGCAGTTCTAGCGGGAGGTCGGCCGGGGAGCTGTTTTTT.

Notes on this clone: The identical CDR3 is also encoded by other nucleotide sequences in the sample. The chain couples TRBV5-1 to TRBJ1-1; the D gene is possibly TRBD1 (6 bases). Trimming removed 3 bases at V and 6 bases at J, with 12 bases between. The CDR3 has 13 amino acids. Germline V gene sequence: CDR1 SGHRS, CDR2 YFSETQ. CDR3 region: CASSWLGGAEAFF. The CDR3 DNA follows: TGCGCCAGCAGCTGGTTAGGGGGGGCTGAAGCTTTCTTT.

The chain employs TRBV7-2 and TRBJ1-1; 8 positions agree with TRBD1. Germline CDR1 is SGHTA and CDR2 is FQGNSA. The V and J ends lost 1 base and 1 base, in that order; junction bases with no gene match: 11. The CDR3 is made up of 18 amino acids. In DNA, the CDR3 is TGTGCCAGCAGCTTAGGCTCGACAGGGGTGGGTAAGAACACTGAAGCTTTCTTT. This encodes CASSLGSTGVGKNTEAFF.

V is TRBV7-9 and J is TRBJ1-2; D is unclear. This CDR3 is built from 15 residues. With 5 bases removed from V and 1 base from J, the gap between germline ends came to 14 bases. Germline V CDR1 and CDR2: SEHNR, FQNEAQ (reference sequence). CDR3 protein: CASSGGQALNYGYTF. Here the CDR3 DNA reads TGTGCCAGCAGCGGCGGGCAGGCCCTTAACTATGGCTACACCTTC.

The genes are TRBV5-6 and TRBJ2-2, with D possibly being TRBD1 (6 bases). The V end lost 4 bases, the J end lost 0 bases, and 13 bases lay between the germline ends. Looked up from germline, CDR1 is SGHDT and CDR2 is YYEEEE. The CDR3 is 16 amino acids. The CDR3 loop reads CASSGYRVANTGELFF. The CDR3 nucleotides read TGTGCCAGCAGCGGGTACAGGGTCGCGAACACCGGGGAGCTGTTTTTT.

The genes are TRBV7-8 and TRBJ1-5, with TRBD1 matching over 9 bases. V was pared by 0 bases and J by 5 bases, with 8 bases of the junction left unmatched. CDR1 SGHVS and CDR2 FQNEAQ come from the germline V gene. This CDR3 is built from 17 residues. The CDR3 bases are TGTGCCAGCAGCTTAGCTACCAACAGGGGGCTGGATCAGCCCCAGCATTTT. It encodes CASSLATNRGLDQPQHF.

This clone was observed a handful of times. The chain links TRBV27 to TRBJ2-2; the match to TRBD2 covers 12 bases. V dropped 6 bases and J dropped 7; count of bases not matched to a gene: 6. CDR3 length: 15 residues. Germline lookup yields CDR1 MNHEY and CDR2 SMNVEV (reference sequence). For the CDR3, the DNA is TGTGCCAGCAGCCCTAGCGGGGGGGCAGTCGGGGAGCTGTTTTTT. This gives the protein CASSPSGGAVGELFF.

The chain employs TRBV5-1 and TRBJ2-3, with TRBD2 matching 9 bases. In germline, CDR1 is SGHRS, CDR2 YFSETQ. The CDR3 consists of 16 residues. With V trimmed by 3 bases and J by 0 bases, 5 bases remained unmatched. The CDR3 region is CASSYGLATSTDTQYF. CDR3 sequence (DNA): TGCGCCAGCAGCTACGGACTAGCGACTAGCACAGATACGCAGTATTTT.

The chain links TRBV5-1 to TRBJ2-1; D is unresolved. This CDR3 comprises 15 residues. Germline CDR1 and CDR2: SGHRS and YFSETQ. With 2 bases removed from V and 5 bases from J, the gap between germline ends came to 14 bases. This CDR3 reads CASSFEPERHNEQFF. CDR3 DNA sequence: TGCGCCAGCAGCTTTGAACCAGAACGCCACAATGAGCAGTTCTTC.

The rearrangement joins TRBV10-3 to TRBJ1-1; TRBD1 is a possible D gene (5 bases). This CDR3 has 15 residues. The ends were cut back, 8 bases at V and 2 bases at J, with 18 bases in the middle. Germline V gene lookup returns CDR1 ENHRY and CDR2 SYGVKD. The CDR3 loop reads CAISANPTGNTEAFF. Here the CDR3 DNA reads TGTGCCATCTCCGCGAACCCAACAGGTAACACTGAAGCTTTCTTT.

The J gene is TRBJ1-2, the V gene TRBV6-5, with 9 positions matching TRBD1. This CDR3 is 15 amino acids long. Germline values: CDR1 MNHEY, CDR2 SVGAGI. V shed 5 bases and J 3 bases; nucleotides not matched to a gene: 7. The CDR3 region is CASSLDRGSDYGYTF. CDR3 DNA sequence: TGTGCCAGCAGTCTTGACAGGGGGAGCGACTATGGCTACACCTTC.

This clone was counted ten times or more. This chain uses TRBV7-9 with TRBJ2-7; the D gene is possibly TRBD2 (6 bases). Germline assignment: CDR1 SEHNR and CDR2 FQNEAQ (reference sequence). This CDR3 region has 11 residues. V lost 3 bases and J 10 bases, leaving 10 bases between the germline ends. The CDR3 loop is CASSLGDFQYF. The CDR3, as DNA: TGTGCCAGCAGCTTGGGGGACTTCCAGTACTTC.